The 17 T cell receptor beta chains reported below all come from one sample, sequenced in a study of radiation and T cells in renal cell carcinoma. This table comes from immunoSEQ multiplex PCR, and its TCRdb copy is limited to in-frame clones, with some not included. This table has about 120,000 clones, approximately 80% appearing once. This sample's time point: blood 2 weeks post-SBRT. The treatment here: 15 Gy SBRT to primary tumor, nephrectomy 4 weeks later. The specimen was blood, collected from a patient whose treatment included radiotherapy and nephrectomy. Receptors were obtained from a woman aged 60 to 75 with renal cell carcinoma.

A word on this clone: Other DNA sequences in the same sample also yield this CDR3. This chain uses TRBV7-9 with TRBJ1-2; no reliable D call. V was pared by 1 base and J by 4 bases, with 4 bases between. Germline CDR1 SEHNR, CDR2 FQNEAQ (reference sequence). The length of the CDR3 is 12 residues. The CDR3 protein is CASSLVAYGYTF. CDR3 nucleotide sequence: TGTGCCAGCAGCTTAGTAGCCTATGGCTACACCTTC.

The chain links TRBV19 to TRBJ1-1; no clear D. The CDR3 is 16 amino acids. V dropped 8 bases and J dropped 4 bases, with 23 bases sitting between them. Germline CDR1 reads LNHDA; CDR2 reads SQIVND (reference sequence). In nucleotides, the CDR3 is TGTGCCAGTGGGGAGGGAAGGAGAGGTGCGGGCACTGAAGCTTTCTTT. It specifies CASGEGRRGAGTEAFF.

The chain couples TRBV6-5 to TRBJ2-2, with 8 bases that match TRBD2. Trimming removed 9 bases from V and 1 base from J; junction bases left unmatched: 1. CDR3 length: 13 amino acids. Germline CDR1 is MNHEY and CDR2 is SVGAGI. CDR3: CASSGENTGELFF. CDR3 bases: TGTGCCAGTAGCGGGGAGAACACCGGGGAGCTGTTTTTT.

This clone was picked up many times. The rearrangement links TRBV10-1 to TRBJ2-1; D might be TRBD2 (5 bases). CDR1 and CDR2 from the germline V gene are WNHNN and SYGVQD (reference sequence). The CDR3 totals 12 residues. V lost 1 base and J 10 bases, leaving 8 bases between the germline ends. CDR3 coding DNA: TGCGCCAGCAGTGAGTGGTCGGGGGAGCAGTTCTTC. Amino acids: CASSEWSGEQFF.

The chain uses TRBV27 and TRBJ1-2; D gene unclear. The CDR3 sequence is 13 residues long. Germline V CDR1 and CDR2: MNHEY, SMNVEV (reference sequence). Between the trimmed V and J ends, which lost 7 bases and 5 bases, there was a span of 14 bases. The CDR3 DNA reads TGTGCCAGCACCTCGGCGGAGTCTTATGGCTACACCTTC. This translates into CASTSAESYGYTF.

V is TRBV25-1 and J is TRBJ2-7; possibly TRBD1 or TRBD2 for D (5 bases each). The CDR3 has 12 amino acids. The germline CDR1 and CDR2 sequences are MGHDK and SYGVNS. The ends were cut back, 8 bases at V and 6 bases at J, with 14 bases in the middle. The CDR3 bases are TGTGCCAGCGCCGTTGTGAGGGGCGAGCAGTACTTC. Amino acid sequence: CASAVVRGEQYF.

This clone was detected only once. The chain carries TRBV10-1 and TRBJ2-7; 10 positions agree with TRBD1. Germline V gene data show CDR1 as WNHNN and CDR2 as SYGVQD (reference sequence). This CDR3 comprises 15 residues. J was trimmed by 3 bases and V by 4 bases; bases with no gene match: 6. The CDR3 is CASSAPGQGFYEQYF. The CDR3 nucleotides are TGCGCCAGCAGTGCGCCGGGACAGGGGTTCTACGAGCAGTACTTC.

The chain couples TRBV6-5 to TRBJ1-2; D is unresolved. Germline V gives CDR1 MNHEY, CDR2 SVGAGI. V lost 2 bases and J 4 bases, leaving 14 bases between the germline ends. CDR3 length equals 15 residues. CDR3: CASSYGTSLLYGYTF. Written as DNA, the CDR3 is TGTGCCAGCAGTTACGGTACCTCGTTACTCTATGGCTACACCTTC.

This clone was detected only a few times. The chain uses TRBV9 and TRBJ1-2, with D tentatively TRBD1 (5 bases). The germline V gene encodes CDR1 SGDLS and CDR2 YYNGEE. Trimming took 2 bases from V and 4 from J, leaving 15 bases between them. The CDR3 is 15 amino acids. CDR3 DNA sequence: TGTGCCAGCAGCGTTGGAGAGGGGAGTACCTATGGCTACACCTTC. Its translation: CASSVGEGSTYGYTF.

The chain combines TRBV30 with TRBJ1-6, with a tentative D call TRBD1 (5 bases). The CDR3 extends over 15 amino acids. Germline V lookup: CDR1 GTSNPN, CDR2 SVGIG (reference sequence). V lost 4 bases to trimming and J lost 3 bases, with 13 bases between them. CDR3 DNA: TGTGCCTGGATGACGGGACGGAGCTATAATTCACCCCTCCACTTT. This codes for CAWMTGRSYNSPLHF.

J is TRBJ1-2 and V is TRBV27, with D possibly being TRBD1 (6 bases). Trimming shortened V by 1 base and J by 8 bases, and 20 bases separated the two germline ends. In germline, CDR1 is MNHEY, CDR2 SMNVEV (reference sequence). CDR3 size: 16 residues. The DNA for the CDR3 is TGTGCCAGCAGTTTATGGGAAACCGTGAACAGGGAAGGCTACACCTTC. Protein: CASSLWETVNREGYTF.

About this clone itself: Other DNA sequences in this specimen translate into the identical CDR3. This chain uses TRBV6-1 with TRBJ1-1; possible D gene TRBD1, 5 bases. V gave up 1 base and J gave up 4 bases, with 10 bases separating them. Germline V gives CDR1 MNHNS, CDR2 SASEGT. This CDR3 has 14 residues. This CDR3 is CASSEVQGGTEAFF. DNA for the CDR3: TGTGCCAGCAGTGAAGTTCAGGGTGGCACTGAAGCTTTCTTT.

The V call is TRBV19, the J call TRBJ2-1, with 8 bases matching TRBD1. This CDR3 region has 16 residues. Germline CDR1 is LNHDA and CDR2 is SQIVND (reference sequence). The trim removed 3 bases at V and 5 bases at J, leaving 9 bases unmatched. CDR3 loop: CASSMRQGRDDNEQFF. The CDR3 region has the DNA TGTGCCAGTAGTATGCGACAGGGGAGAGACGACAATGAGCAGTTCTTC.

CDR3 sequence: CASSYNREAFF. CDR3 coding DNA: TGTGCCAGCAGCTATAACAGAGAAGCTTTCTTT. The V and J genes are TRBV11-2 and TRBJ1-1; D is ambiguous. The germline V gene has CDR1 SGHAT and CDR2 FQNNGV. V was cut by 4 bases and J by 8 bases, with 8 bases left in between. This CDR3 region has 11 residues.

The gene calls are TRBV9 and TRBJ2-5, with D perhaps matching TRBD2 (6 bases). Germline loops: CDR1 SGDLS, CDR2 YYNGEE. V was shortened by 0 bases and J by 2 bases, with 8 bases between the two germline ends. The CDR3 sequence is 14 residues long. Here the CDR3 reads CASSVAGTQETQYF. CDR3 in DNA: TGTGCCAGCAGCGTAGCTGGGACTCAAGAGACCCAGTACTTC.

The chain uses TRBV9 and TRBJ2-4; 11 bases line up with TRBD2. Germline lookup yields CDR1 SGDLS and CDR2 YYNGEE. The CDR3 sequence is 14 residues long. V lost 0 bases, J lost 12 bases, and 5 bases stayed unmatched. The CDR3 loop reads CASSVASSGGYQYF. DNA for the CDR3: TGTGCCAGCAGCGTAGCTTCTAGCGGGGGGTATCAGTACTTC.

As concerns this clone: At one end the junction does not follow the germline gene, possibly because of a read error. V is TRBV5-1 and J is TRBJ1-1; D is unclear. The CDR3 totals 14 residues. Germline V gives CDR1 SGHRS, CDR2 YFSETQ. CDR3 loop: CASSLATANTDAFF. The CDR3 nucleotides read TGCGCCAGCAGCTTGGCGACGGCAAACACTGACGCTTTCTTT.